This T cell receptor (beta chain) was documented in a study of identical twins. Ten or more counts support this clonotype. Its antigen remains unidentified. The donor group consisted entirely of healthy Caucasians. Template switching added a universal primer site; cDNA carried unique molecular identifiers. TCRdb ran MiXCR on the 5' RACE reads and lists one entry per CDR3 protein. The table lists approximately 690,000 distinct CDR3 sequences, roughly 6.2% of them singletons. Trimming stripped 8 bases from V and 2 bases from J, with 12 bases between. This CDR3 is built from 13 residues. Germline V lookup: CDR1 ENHRY, CDR2 SYGVKD. Study results and limitations: Abundant cord blood beta clonotypes carried fewer insertions; memory repertoires showed none. The models gave estimates that fell short of the out-of-frame TCR alpha sharing seen in monozygotic twins.

The specimen was naive T cells sorted from blood. The sequence was obtained from a man younger than 35 in good health. The chain employs TRBV10-3 and TRBJ1-1; D not certain. CDR3 region: CAIGQDGNTEAFF. The CDR3 nucleotides read TGTGCCATCGGGCAGGACGGAAACACTGAAGCTTTCTTT.